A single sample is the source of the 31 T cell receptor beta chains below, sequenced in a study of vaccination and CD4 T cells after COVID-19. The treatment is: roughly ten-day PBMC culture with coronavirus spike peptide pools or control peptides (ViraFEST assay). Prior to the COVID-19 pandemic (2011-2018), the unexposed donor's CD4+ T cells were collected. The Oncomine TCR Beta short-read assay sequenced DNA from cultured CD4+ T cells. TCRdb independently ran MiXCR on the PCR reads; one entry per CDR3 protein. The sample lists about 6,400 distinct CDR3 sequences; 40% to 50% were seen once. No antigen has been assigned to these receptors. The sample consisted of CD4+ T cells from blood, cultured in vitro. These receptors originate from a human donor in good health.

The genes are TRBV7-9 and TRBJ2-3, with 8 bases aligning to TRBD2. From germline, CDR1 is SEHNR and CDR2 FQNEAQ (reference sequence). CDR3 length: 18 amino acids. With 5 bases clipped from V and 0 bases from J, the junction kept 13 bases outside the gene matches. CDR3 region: CASSAFNGGDSSTDTQYF. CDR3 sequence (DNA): TGTGCCAGCAGCGCCTTTAACGGGGGGGACTCTAGCACAGATACGCAGTATTTT.

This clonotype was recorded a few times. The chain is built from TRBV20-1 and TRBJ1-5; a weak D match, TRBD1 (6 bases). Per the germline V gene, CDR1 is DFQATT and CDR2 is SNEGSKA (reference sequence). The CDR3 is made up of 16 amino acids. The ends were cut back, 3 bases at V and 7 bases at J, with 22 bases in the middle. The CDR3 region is CSASRGIPAEGQPQHF. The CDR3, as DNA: TGCAGTGCTAGTAGGGGGATTCCGGCTGAGGGCCAGCCCCAGCATTTT.

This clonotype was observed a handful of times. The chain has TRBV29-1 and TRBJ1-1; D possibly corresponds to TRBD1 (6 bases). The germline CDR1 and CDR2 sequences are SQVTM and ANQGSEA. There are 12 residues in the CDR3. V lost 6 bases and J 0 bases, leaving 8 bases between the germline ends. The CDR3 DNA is TGCAGCGTCCGGGACATGAACACTGAAGCTTTCTTT. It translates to CSVRDMNTEAFF. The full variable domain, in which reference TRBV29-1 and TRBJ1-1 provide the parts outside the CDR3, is SAVISQKPSRDICQRGTSLTIQCQVDSQVTMMFWYRQQPGQSLTLIATANQGSEATYESGFVIDKFPISRPNLTFSTLTVSNMSPEDSSIYLCSVRDMNTEAFFGQGTRLTVV.

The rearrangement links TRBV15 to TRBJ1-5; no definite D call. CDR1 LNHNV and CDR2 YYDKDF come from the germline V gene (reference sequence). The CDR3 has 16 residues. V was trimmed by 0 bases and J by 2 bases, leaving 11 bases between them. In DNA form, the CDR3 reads TGTGCCACCAGCAGAGATACCTCGAGGGGCAATCAGCCCCAGCATTTT. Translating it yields CATSRDTSRGNQPQHF.

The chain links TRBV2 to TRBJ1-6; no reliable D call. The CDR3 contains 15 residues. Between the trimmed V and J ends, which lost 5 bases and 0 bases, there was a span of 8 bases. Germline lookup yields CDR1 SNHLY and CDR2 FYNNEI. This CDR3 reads CASSWMSSYNSPLHF. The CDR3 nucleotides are TGTGCCAGCAGTTGGATGAGCTCCTATAATTCACCCCTCCACTTT.

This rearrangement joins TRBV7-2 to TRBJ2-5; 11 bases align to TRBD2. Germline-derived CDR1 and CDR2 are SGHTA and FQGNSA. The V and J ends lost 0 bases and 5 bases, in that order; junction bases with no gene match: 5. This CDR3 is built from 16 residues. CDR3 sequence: CASSLATSGVGETQYF. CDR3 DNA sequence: TGTGCCAGCAGCTTAGCGACTAGCGGGGTTGGGGAGACCCAGTACTTC.

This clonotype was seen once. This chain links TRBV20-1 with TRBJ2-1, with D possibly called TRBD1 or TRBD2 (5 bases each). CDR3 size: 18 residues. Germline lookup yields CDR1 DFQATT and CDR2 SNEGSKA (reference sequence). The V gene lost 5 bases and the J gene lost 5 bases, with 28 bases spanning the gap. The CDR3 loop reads CSAERTLGKYQGDNEQFF. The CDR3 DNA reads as TGCAGTGCTGAAAGGACACTAGGAAAATATCAGGGTGACAATGAGCAGTTCTTC.

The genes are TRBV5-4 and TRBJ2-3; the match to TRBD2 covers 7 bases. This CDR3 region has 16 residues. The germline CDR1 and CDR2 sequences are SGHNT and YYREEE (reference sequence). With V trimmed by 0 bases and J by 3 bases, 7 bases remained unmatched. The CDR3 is CASSLGAGVMTDTQYF. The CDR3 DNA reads TGTGCCAGCAGCTTGGGGGCGGGAGTTATGACAGATACGCAGTATTTT.

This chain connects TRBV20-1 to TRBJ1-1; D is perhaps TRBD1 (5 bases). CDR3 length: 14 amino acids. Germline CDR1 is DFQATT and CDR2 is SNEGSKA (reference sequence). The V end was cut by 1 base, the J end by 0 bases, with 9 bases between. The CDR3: CSARGGTVNTEAFF. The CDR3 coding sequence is TGCAGTGCTAGAGGTGGGACGGTGAACACTGAAGCTTTCTTT.

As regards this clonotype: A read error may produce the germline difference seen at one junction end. The CDR3 reads CATSTRTGINIQHF. The CDR3 region has the DNA TGTGCCACCAGCACTAGGACAGGGATAAACATTCAGCACTTC. The gene calls are TRBV15 and TRBJ2-4; the match to TRBD1 covers 8 bases. The CDR3 runs 14 residues. Per germline, CDR1 LNHNV and CDR2 YYDKDF (reference sequence).

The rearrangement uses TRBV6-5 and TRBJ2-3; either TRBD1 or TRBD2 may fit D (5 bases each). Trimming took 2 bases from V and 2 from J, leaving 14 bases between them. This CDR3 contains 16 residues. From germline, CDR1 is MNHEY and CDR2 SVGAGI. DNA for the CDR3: TGTGCCAGCAGTTACAAAGGGGACGACCACACAGATACGCAGTATTTT. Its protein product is CASSYKGDDHTDTQYF.

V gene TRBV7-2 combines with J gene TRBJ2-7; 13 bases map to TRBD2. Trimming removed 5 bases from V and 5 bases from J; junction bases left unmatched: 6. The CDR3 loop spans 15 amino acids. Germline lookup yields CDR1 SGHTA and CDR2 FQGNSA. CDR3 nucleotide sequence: TGTGCCAGCAGCAATGAACTAGCGGGAGGGAACGAGCAGTACTTC. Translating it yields CASSNELAGGNEQYF.

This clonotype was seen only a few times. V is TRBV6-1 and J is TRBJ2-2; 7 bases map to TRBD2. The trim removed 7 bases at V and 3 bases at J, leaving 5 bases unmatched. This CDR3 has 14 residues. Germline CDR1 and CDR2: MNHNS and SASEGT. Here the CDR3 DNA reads TGTGCCAGCATTTTACGGGAGGACACCGGGGAGCTGTTTTTT. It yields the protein CASILREDTGELFF.

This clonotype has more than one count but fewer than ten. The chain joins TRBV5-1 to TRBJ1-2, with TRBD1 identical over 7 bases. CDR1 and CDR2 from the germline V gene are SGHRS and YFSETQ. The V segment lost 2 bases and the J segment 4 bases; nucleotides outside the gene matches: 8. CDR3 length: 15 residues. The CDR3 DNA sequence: TGCGCCAGCAGCTTCGACGGACAGGAAGGCTATGGCTACACCTTC. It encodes CASSFDGQEGYGYTF.

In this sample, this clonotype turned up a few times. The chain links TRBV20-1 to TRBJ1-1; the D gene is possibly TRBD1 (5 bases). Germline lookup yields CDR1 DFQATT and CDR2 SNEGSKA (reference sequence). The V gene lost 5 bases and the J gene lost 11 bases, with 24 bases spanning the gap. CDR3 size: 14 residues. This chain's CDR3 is CSAASGTKGLSAFF. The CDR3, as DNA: TGCAGTGCTGCGTCCGGGACGAAAGGATTGTCGGCTTTCTTT.

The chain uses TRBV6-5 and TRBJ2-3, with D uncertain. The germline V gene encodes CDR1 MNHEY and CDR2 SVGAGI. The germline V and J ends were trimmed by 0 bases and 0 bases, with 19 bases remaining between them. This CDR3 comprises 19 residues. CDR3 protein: CASSYSSVIRIPSTDTQYF. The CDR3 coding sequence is TGTGCCAGCAGTTACTCGTCCGTCATACGCATCCCTAGCACAGATACGCAGTATTTT.

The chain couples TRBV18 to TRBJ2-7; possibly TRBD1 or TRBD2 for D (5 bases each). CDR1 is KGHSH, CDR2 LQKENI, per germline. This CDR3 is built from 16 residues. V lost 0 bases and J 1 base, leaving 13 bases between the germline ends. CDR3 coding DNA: TGTGCCAGCTCACCACCCGGGGACCTTTGGTCCTACGAGCAGTACTTC. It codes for CASSPPGDLWSYEQYF.

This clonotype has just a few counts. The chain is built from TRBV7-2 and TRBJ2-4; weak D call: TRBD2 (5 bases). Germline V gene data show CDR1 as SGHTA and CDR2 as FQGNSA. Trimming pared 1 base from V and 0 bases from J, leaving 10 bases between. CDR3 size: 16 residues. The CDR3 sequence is CASSLELGLAKNIQYF. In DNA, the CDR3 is TGTGCCAGCAGCTTAGAACTCGGACTAGCCAAAAACATTCAGTACTTC.

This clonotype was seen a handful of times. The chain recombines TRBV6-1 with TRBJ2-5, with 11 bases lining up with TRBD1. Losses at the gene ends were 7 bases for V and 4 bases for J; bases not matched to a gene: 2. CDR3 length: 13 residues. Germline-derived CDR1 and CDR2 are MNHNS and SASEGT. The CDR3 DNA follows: TGTGCCAGCAAGGGACAGGGGGGAGAGACCCAGTACTTC. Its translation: CASKGQGGETQYF.

The CDR3 region has the DNA TGCAGTGCTGCTAGACCGACAGGGCCGGCCTACGAGCAGTACTTC. Protein sequence: CSAARPTGPAYEQYF. The chain joins TRBV20-1 to TRBJ2-7; 7 bases align to TRBD1. Germline CDR1 and CDR2: DFQATT and SNEGSKA (reference sequence). CDR3 length equals 15 residues. V was pared by 5 bases and J by 2 bases, with 12 bases of the junction left unmatched.

The CDR3 sequence is CASLPLTGGSGANVLTF. The CDR3 region has the DNA TGTGCCAGCTTACCCCTCACAGGGGGCTCTGGGGCCAACGTCCTGACTTTC. The chain combines TRBV6-1 with TRBJ2-6; 8 bases align to TRBD1. This CDR3 comprises 17 residues. Trimming cost V 8 bases and J 0 bases; bases outside gene matches: 9. In germline, CDR1 is MNHNS, CDR2 SASEGT.

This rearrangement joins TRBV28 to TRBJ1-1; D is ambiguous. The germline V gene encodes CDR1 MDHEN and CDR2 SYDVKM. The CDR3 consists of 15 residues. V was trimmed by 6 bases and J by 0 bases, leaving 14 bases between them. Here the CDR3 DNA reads TGTGCCAGCAGGGCGGGTGTCACATTGAACACTGAAGCTTTCTTT. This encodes CASRAGVTLNTEAFF. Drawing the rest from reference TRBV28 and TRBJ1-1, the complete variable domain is DVKVTQSSRYLVKRTGEKVFLECVQDMDHENMFWYRQDPGLGLRLIYFSYDVKMKEKGDIPEGYSVSREKKERFSLILESASTNQTSMYLCASRAGVTLNTEAFFGQGTRLTVV.

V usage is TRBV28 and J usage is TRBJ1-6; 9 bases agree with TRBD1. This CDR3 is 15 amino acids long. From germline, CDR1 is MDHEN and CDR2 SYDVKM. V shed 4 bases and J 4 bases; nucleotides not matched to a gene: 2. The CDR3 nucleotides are TGTGCCAGCAGTTACGGGACAGGGTATAATTCACCCCTCCACTTT. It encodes CASSYGTGYNSPLHF.

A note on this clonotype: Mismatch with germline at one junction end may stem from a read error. The CDR3 spells CAGSLESGAGNMNTEAFF. CDR3 bases: TGTGCCGGCAGCTTAGAATCAGGGGCAGGTAACATGAACACTGAAGCTTTCTTT. The J gene is TRBJ1-1, the V gene TRBV7-6, with D maybe TRBD1 (6 bases). The CDR3 contains 18 residues. In germline, CDR1 is SGHVS, CDR2 FNYEAQ.

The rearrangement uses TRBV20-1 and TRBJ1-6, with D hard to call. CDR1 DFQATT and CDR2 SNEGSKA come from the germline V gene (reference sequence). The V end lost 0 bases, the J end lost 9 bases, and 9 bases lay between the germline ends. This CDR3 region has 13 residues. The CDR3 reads CSARDKYFSPLHF. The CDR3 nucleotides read TGCAGTGCTAGAGATAAATATTTTTCACCCCTCCACTTT.

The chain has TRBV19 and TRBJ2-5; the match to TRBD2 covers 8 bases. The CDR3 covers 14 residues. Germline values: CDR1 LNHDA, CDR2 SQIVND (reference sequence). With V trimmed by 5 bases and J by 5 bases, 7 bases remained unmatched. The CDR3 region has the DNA TGTGCCAGTAGTCCTTCGACGGGAGGGGAGACCCAGTACTTC. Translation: CASSPSTGGETQYF.

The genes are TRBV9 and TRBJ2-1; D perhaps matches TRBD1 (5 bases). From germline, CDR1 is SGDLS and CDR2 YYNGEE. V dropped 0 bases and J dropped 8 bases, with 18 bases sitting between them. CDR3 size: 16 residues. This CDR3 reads CASSVVGASFRDEQFF. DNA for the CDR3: TGTGCCAGCAGCGTAGTAGGGGCTTCTTTTCGGGATGAGCAGTTCTTC.

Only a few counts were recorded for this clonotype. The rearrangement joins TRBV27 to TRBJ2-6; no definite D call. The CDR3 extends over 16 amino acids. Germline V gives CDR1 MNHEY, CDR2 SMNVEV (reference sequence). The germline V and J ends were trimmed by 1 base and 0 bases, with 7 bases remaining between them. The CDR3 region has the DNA TGTGCCAGCAGTTTATTTGTAGCCTCTGGGGCCAACGTCCTGACTTTC. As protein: CASSLFVASGANVLTF.

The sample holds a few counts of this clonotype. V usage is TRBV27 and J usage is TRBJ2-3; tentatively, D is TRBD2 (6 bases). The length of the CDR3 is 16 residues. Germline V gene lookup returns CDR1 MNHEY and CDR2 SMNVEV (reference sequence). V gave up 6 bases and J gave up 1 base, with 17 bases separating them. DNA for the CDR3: TGTGCCAGCAGCCGTGGACTAACTTTGGGCACAGATACGCAGTATTTT. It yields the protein CASSRGLTLGTDTQYF.

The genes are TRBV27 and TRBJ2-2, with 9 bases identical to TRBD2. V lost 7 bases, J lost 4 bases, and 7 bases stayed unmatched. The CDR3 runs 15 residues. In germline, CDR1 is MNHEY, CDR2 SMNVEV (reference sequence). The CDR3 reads CASTAGLAGTGELFF. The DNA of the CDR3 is TGTGCCAGCACGGCGGGACTAGCTGGCACCGGGGAGCTGTTTTTT.

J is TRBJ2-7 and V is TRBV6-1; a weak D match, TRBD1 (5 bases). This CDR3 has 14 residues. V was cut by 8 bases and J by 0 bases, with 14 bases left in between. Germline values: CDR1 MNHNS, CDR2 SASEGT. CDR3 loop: CASLDSPSSYEQYF. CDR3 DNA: TGTGCCAGCCTCGACAGTCCCAGCTCCTACGAGCAGTACTTC.